A selection of T cell receptor beta chains follows, all from one sample in a study of TIL therapy for anti-PD-1-resistant metastatic lung cancer. Only in-frame clones appear in the TCRdb table, and some are missing; sequencing was by immunoSEQ multiplex PCR. The sample holds around 100,000 clones, less than 70% seen once. Sequencing was performed on tumor tissue, taken at baseline. Receptors were obtained from a person aged 25-85 years with non-small cell lung cancer. The CDR3 runs from the conserved cysteine through the conserved F or W. The D gene is left open where the match is weak. The size field is filled for only some rows; it gives once, few, many or a size class.

TRBJ2-1 NA TRBV19 NA CASSLVRVGNEQFF TGTGCCAGTTCCCTGGTGAGGGTAGGTAATGAGCAGTTCTTC
TRBJ2-1 NA TRBV7-9 NA CASGYLGNEQFF TGTGCCAGCGGATACCTGGGGAATGAGCAGTTCTTC
TRBJ1-6 TRBD1 TRBV2 few CASSLGQLNSPLHF TGTGCCAGCAGTTTGGGACAGCTTAATTCACCCCTCCACTTT
TRBJ2-1 NA TRBV6-2/TRBV6-3 NA CASSNQANNEQFF TGTGCCAGCAGTAACCAAGCGAACAATGAGCAGTTCTTC
TRBJ2-3 TRBD2 TRBV18 NA CASSPQAGGTDTQYF TGTGCCAGCTCACCACAGGCGGGGGGGACAGATACGCAGTATTTT
TRBJ2-3 NA TRBV18 NA CASSPSLSNTDTQYF TGTGCCAGCTCACCCTCATTATCGAACACAGATACGCAGTATTTT
TRBJ2-2 TRBD2 TRBV27 NA CASSPTSGRAGGELFF TGTGCCAGCAGTCCGACTAGCGGGAGGGCCGGCGGGGAGCTGTTTTTT
TRBJ2-5 NA TRBV18 NA CASSPTERETQYF TGTGCCAGCTCACCAACCGAGCGGGAGACCCAGTACTTC
TRBJ1-5 TRBD1 TRBV19 few CASRTGSPYQPQHF TGTGCCAGTAGGACAGGGTCGCCCTATCAGCCCCAGCATTTT
TRBJ2-2 TRBD1 TRBV11-3 NA CASSSGQGGHGELFF TGTGCCAGCAGCTCGGGACAGGGAGGTCACGGGGAGCTGTTTTTT
TRBJ1-1 TRBD1 TRBV9 NA CASSETGGAGTEAFF TGTGCCAGCAGCGAAACAGGGGGCGCAGGCACTGAAGCTTTCTTT
TRBJ2-7 TRBD1 TRBV4-1 NA CASSQPGQSSYEQYF TGCGCCAGCAGCCAGCCGGGACAGAGCTCCTACGAGCAGTACTTC
TRBJ2-3 NA TRBV28 NA CASSSSLSFGYF TGTGCCAGCAGCTCAAGTTTGTCATTCGGGTATTTT
TRBJ1-2 NA TRBV11-3 NA CASSLVRGPSANYGYTF TGTGCCAGCAGCTTAGTCCGGGGGCCCTCAGCTAACTATGGCTACACCTTC
TRBJ2-3 NA TRBV9 NA CASSVGVASSTDTQYF TGTGCCAGCAGCGTAGGGGTAGCGTCGAGCACAGATACGCAGTATTTT
TRBJ1-5 NA TRBV28 NA CASSLWGDGVSHSNQPQHF TGTGCCAGCAGTTTGTGGGGGGACGGTGTATCTCATAGCAATCAGCCCCAGCATTTT
TRBJ2-6 TRBD1 TRBV27 NA CASNPGQGFSGANVLTF TGTGCCAGCAACCCGGGACAGGGATTCTCTGGGGCCAACGTCCTGACTTTC
TRBJ2-7 TRBD2 TRBV10-3 NA CAIRTREGYYEQYF TGTGCCATCAGGACGCGGGAGGGATACTACGAGCAGTACTTC
TRBJ2-7 TRBD2 TRBV7-3 few CASSLGAGDGSYEQYF TGTGCCAGCAGCTTAGGGGCGGGGGACGGGTCCTACGAGCAGTACTTC
TRBJ2-2 NA TRBV30 NA CAWSWDTGELFF TGTGCCTGGAGTTGGGACACCGGGGAGCTGTTTTTT
TRBJ2-3 TRBD2 TRBV28 once CARPSQIAGEVTDTQYF TGTGCCAGGCCTAGTCAAATAGCGGGAGAAGTCACAGATACGCAGTATTTT
TRBJ1-1 NA TRBV3-1/TRBV3-2 NA CASSQGRAAEAFF TGTGCCAGCAGCCAAGGCAGGGCGGCTGAAGCTTTCTTT
TRBJ2-1 NA TRBV5-4 NA CASEGRSYNEQFF TGTGCCTCGGAGGGGCGATCCTACAATGAGCAGTTCTTC
TRBJ1-1 NA TRBV4-3 few CASSQDLDRMNTEAFF TGCGCCAGCAGCCAAGATTTGGACAGAATGAACACTGAAGCTTTCTTT
TRBJ1-3 NA TRBV2 NA CASSEARGNTIYF TGTGCCAGCAGTGAAGCGCGGGGAAACACCATATATTTT
TRBJ1-5 NA TRBV28 few CASTSVGTLYGWHF TGTGCCAGCACCTCGGTCGGAACTCTCTACGGGTGGCATTTT
TRBJ1-5 NA TRBV5-6 NA CASSLGIQPQHF TGTGCCAGCAGCTTAGGGATCCAGCCCCAGCATTTT
TRBJ2-5 NA TRBV19 NA CASGQHQETQYF TGTGCCAGTGGACAGCACCAAGAGACCCAGTACTTC
TRBJ2-7 NA TRBV7-9 NA CASSSAYEQYF TGTGCCAGCAGCTCAGCCTACGAGCAGTACTTC
TRBJ2-1 TRBD2 TRBV7-3 NA CASSIAGAGYNEQFF TGTGCCAGCAGTATAGCGGGAGCGGGGTACAATGAGCAGTTCTTC
TRBJ2-6 NA TRBV5-1 few CASSFTVSGANVLTF TGCGCCAGCAGCTTCACAGTCTCTGGGGCCAACGTCCTGACTTTC
TRBJ2-1 TRBD2 TRBV5-8 NA CASTLRGGVGNEQFF TGTGCCAGCACATTACGGGGGGGCGTAGGCAATGAGCAGTTCTTC
TRBJ1-5 TRBD1 TRBV29-1 NA CSVGTGNQPQHF TGCAGCGTCGGGACAGGGAATCAGCCCCAGCATTTT